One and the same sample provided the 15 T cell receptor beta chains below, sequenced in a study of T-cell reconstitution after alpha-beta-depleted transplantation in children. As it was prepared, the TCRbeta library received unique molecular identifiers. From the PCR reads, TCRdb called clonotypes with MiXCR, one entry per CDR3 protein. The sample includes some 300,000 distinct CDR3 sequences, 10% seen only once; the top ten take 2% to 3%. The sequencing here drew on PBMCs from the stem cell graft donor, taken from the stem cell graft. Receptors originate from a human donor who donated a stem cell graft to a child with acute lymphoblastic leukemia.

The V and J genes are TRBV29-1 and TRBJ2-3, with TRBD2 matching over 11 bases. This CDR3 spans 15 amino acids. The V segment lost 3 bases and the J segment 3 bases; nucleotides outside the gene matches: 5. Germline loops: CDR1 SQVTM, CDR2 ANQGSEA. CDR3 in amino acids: CSVEISGRGTDTQYF. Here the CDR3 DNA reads TGCAGCGTTGAGATTAGCGGGAGGGGGACAGATACGCAGTATTTT.

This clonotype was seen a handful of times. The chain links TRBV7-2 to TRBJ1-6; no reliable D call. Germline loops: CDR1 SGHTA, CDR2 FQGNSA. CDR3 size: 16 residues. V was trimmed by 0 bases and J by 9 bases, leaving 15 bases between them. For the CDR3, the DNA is TGTGCCAGCAGCTTAGCGGAGGGAGCAATGGGTTCACCCCTCCACTTT. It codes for CASSLAEGAMGSPLHF. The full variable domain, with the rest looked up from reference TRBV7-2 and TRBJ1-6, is GAGVSQSPSNKVTEKGKDVELRCDPISGHTALYWYRQSLGQGLEFLIYFQGNSAPDKSGLPSDRFSAERTGGSVSTLTIQRTQQEDSAVYLCASSLAEGAMGSPLHFGNGTRLTVT.

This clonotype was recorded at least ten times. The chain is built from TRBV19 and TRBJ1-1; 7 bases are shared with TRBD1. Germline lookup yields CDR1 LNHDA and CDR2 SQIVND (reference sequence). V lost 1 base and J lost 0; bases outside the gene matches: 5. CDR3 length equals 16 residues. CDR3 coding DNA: TGTGCCAGTAGTATAGGAGACAGGGTCATGAACACTGAAGCTTTCTTT. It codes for CASSIGDRVMNTEAFF. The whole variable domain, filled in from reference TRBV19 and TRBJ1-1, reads DGGITQSPKYLFRKEGQNVTLSCEQNLNHDAMYWYRQDPGQGLRLIYYSQIVNDFQKGDIAEGYSVSREKKESFPLTVTSAQKNPTAFYLCASSIGDRVMNTEAFFGQGTRLTVV.

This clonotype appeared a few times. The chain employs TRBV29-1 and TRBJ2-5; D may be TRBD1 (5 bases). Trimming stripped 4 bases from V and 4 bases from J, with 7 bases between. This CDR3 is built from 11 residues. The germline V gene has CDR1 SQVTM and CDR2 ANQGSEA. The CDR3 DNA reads TGCAGCGTTGGACAGTCAGAGACCCAGTACTTC. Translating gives CSVGQSETQYF.

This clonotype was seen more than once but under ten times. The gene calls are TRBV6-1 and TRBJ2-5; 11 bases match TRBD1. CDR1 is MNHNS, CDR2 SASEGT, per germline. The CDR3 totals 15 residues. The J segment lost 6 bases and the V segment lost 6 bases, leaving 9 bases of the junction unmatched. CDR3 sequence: CASSERTGGGKTQYF. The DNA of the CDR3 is TGTGCCAGCAGCGAACGGACAGGGGGCGGGAAGACCCAGTACTTC.

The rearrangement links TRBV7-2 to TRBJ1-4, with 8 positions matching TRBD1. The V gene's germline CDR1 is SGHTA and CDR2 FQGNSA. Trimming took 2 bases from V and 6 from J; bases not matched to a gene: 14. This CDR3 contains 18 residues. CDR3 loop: CASSLWFRQGARDEKLFF. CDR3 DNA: TGTGCCAGCAGCTTATGGTTCCGGCAGGGGGCGCGGGATGAAAAACTGTTTTTT.

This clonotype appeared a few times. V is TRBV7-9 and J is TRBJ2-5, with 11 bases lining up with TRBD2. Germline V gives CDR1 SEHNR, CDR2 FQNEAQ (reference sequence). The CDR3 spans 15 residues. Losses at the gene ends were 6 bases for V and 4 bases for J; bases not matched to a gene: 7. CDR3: CASSFTGTSGETQYF. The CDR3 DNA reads TGTGCCAGCAGTTTTACCGGGACTAGCGGAGAGACCCAGTACTTC.

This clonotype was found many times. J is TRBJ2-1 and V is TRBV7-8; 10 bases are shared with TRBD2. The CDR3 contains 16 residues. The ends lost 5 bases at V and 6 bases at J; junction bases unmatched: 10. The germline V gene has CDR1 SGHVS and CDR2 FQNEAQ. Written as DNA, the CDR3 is TGTGCCAGCAGCCTTCAGCGGGAGGGCCTTGGCAATGAGCAGTTCTTC. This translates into CASSLQREGLGNEQFF.

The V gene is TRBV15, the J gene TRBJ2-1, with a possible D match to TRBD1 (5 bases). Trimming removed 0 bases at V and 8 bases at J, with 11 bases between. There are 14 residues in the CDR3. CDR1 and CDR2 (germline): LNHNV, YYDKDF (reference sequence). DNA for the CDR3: TGTGCCACCAGCAGAGATTCAGGGTGGGATGAGCAGTTCTTC. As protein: CATSRDSGWDEQFF.

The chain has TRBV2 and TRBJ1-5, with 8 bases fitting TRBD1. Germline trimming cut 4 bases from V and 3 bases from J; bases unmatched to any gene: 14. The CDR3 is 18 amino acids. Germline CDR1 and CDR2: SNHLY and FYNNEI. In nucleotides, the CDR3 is TGTGCCAGCAGTGCCTGGACAGGGAGATTTGATATCAATCAGCCCCAGCATTTT. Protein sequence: CASSAWTGRFDINQPQHF.

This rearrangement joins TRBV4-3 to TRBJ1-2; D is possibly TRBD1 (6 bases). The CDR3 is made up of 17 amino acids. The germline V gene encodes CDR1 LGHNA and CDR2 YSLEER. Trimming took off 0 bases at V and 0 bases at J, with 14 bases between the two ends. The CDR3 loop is CASSQDIQGPTNYGYTF. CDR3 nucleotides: TGCGCCAGCAGCCAAGATATACAGGGCCCTACTAACTATGGCTACACCTTC.

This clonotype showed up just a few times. Here the CDR3 reads CSVERLGGPTGELFF. The CDR3 DNA reads TGCAGCGTTGAAAGGCTTGGTGGCCCCACCGGGGAGCTGTTTTTT. This chain connects TRBV29-1 to TRBJ2-2; no definite D call. V gave up 2 bases and J gave up 4 bases, with 14 bases separating them. Germline-derived CDR1 and CDR2 are SQVTM and ANQGSEA. The CDR3 loop spans 15 amino acids.

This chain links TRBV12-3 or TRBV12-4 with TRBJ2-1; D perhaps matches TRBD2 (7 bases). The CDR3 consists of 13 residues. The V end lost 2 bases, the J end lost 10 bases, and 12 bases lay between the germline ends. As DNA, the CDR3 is TGTGCCAGCAGTTTAACAGGGAGGGGGGAGCAGTTCTTC. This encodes CASSLTGRGEQFF.

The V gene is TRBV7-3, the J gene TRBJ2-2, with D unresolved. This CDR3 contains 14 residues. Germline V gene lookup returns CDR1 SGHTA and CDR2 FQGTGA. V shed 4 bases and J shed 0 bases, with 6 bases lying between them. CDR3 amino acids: CASSSYTNTGELFF. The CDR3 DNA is TGTGCCAGCAGCTCTTACACGAACACCGGGGAGCTGTTTTTT.

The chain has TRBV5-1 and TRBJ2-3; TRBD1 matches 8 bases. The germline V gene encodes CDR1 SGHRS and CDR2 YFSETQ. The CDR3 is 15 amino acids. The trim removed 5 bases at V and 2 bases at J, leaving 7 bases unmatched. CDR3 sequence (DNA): TGCGCCAGCAGGCCCCCGGGACAGGTCACAGATACGCAGTATTTT. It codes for CASRPPGQVTDTQYF.